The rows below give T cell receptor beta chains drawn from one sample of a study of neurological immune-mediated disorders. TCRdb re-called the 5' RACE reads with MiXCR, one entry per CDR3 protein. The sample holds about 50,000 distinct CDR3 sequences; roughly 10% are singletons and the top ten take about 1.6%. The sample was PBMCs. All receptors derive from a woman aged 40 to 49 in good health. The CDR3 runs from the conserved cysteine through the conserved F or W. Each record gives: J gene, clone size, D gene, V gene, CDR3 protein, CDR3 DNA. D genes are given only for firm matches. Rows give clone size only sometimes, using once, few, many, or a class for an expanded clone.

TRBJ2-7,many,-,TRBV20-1,CSARGASREQYF,TGCAGTGCCCGGGGGGCTAGCAGGGAGCAGTACTTC
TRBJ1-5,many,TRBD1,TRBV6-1,CASEGQVEQPQHF,TGTGCCAGCGAAGGACAGGTTGAACAGCCCCAGCATTTT
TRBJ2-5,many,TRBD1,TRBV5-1,CASTHLTGVQETQYF,TGCGCCAGCACACATCTGACAGGGGTTCAAGAGACCCAGTACTTC
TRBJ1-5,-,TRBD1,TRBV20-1,CSARGQTNQPQHF,TGCAGTGCTAGGGGACAGACTAATCAGCCCCAGCATTTT
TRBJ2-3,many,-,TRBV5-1,CASSPNRESRTDTQYF,TGCGCCAGCAGTCCGAACCGGGAAAGCCGCACAGATACGCAGTATTTT
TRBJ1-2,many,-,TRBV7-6,CASSLAGTRNGGYTF,TGTGCCAGCAGCTTAGCGGGGACCAGGAATGGGGGCTACACCTTC
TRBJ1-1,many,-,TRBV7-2,CASSLTVNTEAFF,TGTGCCAGCAGCTTGACAGTGAACACTGAAGCTTTCTTT
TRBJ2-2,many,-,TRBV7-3,CASSPRGGGPGELFF,TGTGCCAGCAGCCCCCGCGGAGGGGGTCCCGGGGAGCTGTTTTTT
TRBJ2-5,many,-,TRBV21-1,CASSQGSSRPGTQYF,TGTGCCAGCAGCCAAGGGTCTAGCAGGCCAGGGACCCAGTACTTC
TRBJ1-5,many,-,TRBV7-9,CASSSSGPYSNQPQHF,TGTGCCAGCAGCTCCTCCGGCCCGTATAGCAATCAGCCCCAGCATTTT
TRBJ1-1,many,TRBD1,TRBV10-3,CAISARTGINTEAFF,TGTGCCATCAGCGCCCGGACAGGAATAAACACTGAAGCTTTCTTT
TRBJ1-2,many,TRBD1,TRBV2,CASLRDRGNYGYTF,TGTGCCAGCCTCCGGGACAGGGGAAACTATGGCTACACCTTC
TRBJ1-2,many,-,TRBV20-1,CSARRRSYGYTF,TGCAGTGCTAGACGCAGGAGCTATGGCTACACCTTC
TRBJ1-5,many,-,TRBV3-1,CASSRGPGSSNQPQHF,TGTGCCAGCAGCCGCGGGCCAGGGAGCAGCAATCAGCCCCAGCATTTT
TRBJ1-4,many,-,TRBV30,CAWSVASNEKLFF,TGTGCCTGGAGTGTAGCTTCTAATGAAAAACTGTTTTTT
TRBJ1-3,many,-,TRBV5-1,CASSVDLSSGNTIYF,TGCGCCAGCAGCGTTGACTTGAGCTCTGGAAACACCATATATTTT
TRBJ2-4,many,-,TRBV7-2,CASSLVEGAIQYF,TGTGCCAGCAGCTTAGTGGAGGGGGCCATTCAGTACTTC
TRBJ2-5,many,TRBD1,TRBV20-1,CSANRGNQETQYF,TGCAGTGCGAACAGGGGGAACCAAGAGACCCAGTACTTC
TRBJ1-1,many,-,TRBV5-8,CASSRRTGKAFF,TGTGCCAGCAGCCGCCGGACGGGAAAAGCTTTCTTT
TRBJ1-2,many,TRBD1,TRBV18,CASSPPGTGGDTNYGYTF,TGTGCCAGCTCACCTCCCGGGACAGGGGGCGATACCAACTATGGCTACACCTTC